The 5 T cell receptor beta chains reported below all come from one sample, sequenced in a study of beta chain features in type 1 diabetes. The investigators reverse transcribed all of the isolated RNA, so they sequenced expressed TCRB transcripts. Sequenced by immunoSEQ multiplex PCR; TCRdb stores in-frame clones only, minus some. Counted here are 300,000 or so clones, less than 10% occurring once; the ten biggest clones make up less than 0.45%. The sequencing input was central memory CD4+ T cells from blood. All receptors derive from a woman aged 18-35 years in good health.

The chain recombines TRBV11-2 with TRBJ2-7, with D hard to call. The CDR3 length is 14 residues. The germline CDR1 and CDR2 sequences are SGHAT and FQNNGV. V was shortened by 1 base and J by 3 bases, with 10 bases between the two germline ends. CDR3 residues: CASSLVGMGYEQYF. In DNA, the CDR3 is TGTGCCAGCAGCTTAGTTGGTATGGGCTACGAGCAGTACTTC.

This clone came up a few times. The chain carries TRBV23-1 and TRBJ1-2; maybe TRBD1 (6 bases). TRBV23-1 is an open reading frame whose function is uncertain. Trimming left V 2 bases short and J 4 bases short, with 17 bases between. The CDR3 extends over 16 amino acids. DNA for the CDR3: TGCGCCAGCAGTCAACCCCAAAGGACAGACTCCTATGGCTACACCTTC. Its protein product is CASSQPQRTDSYGYTF.

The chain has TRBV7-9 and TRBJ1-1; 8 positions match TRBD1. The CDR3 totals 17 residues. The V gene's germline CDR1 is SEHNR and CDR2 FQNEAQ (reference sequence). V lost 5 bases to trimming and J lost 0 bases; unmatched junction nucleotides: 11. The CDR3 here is CASSLLPDRDMNTEAFF. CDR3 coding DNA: TGTGCCAGCAGCCTCCTCCCGGACAGGGACATGAACACTGAAGCTTTCTTT.

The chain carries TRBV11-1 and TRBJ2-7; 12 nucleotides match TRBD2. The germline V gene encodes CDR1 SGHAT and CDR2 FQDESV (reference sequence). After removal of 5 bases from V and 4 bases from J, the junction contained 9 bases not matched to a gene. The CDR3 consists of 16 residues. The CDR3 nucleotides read TGTGCCAGCAGCGATACTTGGACTAGCGGGGTTTACGAGCAGTACTTC. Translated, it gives CASSDTWTSGVYEQYF.

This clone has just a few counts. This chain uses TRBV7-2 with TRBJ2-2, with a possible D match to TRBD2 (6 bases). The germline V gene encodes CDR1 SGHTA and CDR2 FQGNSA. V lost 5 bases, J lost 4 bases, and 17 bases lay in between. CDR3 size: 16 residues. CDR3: CASSQKALAPTGELFF. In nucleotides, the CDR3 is TGTGCCAGCAGCCAGAAAGCACTAGCCCCCACCGGGGAGCTGTTTTTT.